This T cell receptor (beta chain) was identified during a study of blood T cell repertoires in COVID-19. Study background: COVID-19 samples, acute and convalescent, were from the United States, Italy and Spain.

V was pared by 0 bases and J by 0 bases, with 1 base of the junction left unmatched. The CDR3 length is 16 residues. CDR1 is MNHEY, CDR2 SVGEGT, per germline. TCRdb's table, derived via immunoSEQ multiplex PCR, lists solely in-frame clones and lacks some. Among about 150,000 clones listed, about nine tenths were seen once. Source material: peripheral blood. The TCR was taken from a woman aged 55-75 years with active or convalescent COVID-19. The chain employs TRBV6-2 or TRBV6-3 and TRBJ2-3; 9 bases agree with TRBD1. The CDR3 nucleotides are TGTGCCAGCAGTTACTCCGGACAGGGGAGCACAGATACGCAGTATTTT. It yields the protein CASSYSGQGSTDTQYF.